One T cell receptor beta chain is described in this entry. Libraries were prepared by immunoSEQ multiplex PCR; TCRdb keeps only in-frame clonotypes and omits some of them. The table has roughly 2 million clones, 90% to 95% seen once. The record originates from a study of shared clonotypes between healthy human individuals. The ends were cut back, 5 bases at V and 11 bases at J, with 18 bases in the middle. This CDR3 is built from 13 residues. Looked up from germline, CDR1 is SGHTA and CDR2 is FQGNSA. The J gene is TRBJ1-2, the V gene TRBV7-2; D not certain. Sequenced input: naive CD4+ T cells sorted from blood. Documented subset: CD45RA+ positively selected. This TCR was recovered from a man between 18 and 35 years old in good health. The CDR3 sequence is CASSPPPHDSYTF. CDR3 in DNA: TGTGCCAGCAGCCCCCCGCCCCATGACTCATACACCTTC.